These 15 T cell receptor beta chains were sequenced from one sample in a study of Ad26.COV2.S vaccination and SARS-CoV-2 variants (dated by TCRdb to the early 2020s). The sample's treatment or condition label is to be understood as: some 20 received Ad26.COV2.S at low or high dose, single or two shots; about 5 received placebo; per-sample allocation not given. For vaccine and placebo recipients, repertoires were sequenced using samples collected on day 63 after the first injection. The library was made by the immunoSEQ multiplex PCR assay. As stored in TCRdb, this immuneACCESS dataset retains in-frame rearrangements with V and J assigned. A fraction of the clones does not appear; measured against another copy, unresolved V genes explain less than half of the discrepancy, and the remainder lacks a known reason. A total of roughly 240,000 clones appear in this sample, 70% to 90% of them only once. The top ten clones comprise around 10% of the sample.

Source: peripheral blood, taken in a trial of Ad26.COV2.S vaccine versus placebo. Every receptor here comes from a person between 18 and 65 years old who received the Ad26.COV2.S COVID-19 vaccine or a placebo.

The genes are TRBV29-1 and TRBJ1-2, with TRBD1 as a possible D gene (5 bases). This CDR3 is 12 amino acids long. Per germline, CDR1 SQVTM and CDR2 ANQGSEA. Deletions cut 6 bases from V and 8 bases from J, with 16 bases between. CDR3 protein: CSVDGAVTGYTF. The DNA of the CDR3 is TGCAGCGTCGACGGGGCTGTAACCGGCTACACCTTC.

The CDR3 loop is CSVGSSADTQYF. The CDR3 DNA sequence: TGCAGCGTTGGATCTAGTGCAGATACGCAGTATTTT. The rearrangement links TRBV29-1 to TRBJ2-3; unclear D gene. Trimming removed 4 bases from V and 4 bases from J, with 9 bases in between. From germline, CDR1 is SQVTM and CDR2 ANQGSEA. CDR3 size: 12 residues.

CDR3 sequence (DNA): TGTGCCAGTAGTATACAGCATTATAAGACAGGACACTATGGCTACACCTTC. Its protein is CASSIQHYKTGHYGYTF. This chain links TRBV19 with TRBJ1-2; TRBD1 might be the D (6 bases). The V gene lost 2 bases and the J gene lost 3 bases, with 19 bases spanning the gap. This CDR3 is built from 17 residues. Germline V gene data show CDR1 as LNHDA and CDR2 as SQIVND (reference sequence).

The CDR3 DNA reads TGTGCCAGCAGCGCTCCTGTGACGGGCTACACCTTC. Its translation is CASSAPVTGYTF. The V call is TRBV9, the J call TRBJ1-2, with D hard to call. The V and J ends lost 3 bases and 8 bases respectively, with 11 bases between them. The CDR3 totals 12 residues. Germline V lookup: CDR1 SGDLS, CDR2 YYNGEE. Complete variable domain (other parts from reference TRBV9 and TRBJ1-2): DSGVTQTPKHLITATGQRVTLRCSPRSGDLSVYWYQQSLDQGLQFLIQYYNGEERAKGNILERFSAQQFPDLHSELNLSSLELGDSALYFCASSAPVTGYTFGSGTRLTVV.

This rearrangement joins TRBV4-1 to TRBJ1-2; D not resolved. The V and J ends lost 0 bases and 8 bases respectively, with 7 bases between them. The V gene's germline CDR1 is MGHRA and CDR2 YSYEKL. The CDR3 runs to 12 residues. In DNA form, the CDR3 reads TGCGCCAGCAGCCAAGAATTTGGAGGCTACACCTTC. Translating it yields CASSQEFGGYTF.

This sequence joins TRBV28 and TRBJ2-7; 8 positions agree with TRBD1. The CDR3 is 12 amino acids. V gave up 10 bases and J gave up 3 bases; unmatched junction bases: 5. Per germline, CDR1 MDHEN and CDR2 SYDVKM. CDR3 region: CATRGPIYEQYF. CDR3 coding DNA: TGTGCCACCAGGGGGCCCATCTACGAGCAGTACTTC.

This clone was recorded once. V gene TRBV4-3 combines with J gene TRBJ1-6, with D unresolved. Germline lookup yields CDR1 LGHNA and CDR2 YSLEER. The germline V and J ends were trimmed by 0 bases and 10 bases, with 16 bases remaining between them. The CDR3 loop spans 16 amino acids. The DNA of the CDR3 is TGCGCCAGCAGCCAAGACCTCGGGCAGGAGGCGTCACCCCTCCACTTT. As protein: CASSQDLGQEASPLHF.

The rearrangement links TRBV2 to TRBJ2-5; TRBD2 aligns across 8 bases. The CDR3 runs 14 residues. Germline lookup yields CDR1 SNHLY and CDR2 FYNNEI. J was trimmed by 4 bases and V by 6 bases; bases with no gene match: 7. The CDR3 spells CASSPRTSIETQYF. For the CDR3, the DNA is TGTGCCAGCAGCCCCCGGACTAGCATAGAGACCCAGTACTTC. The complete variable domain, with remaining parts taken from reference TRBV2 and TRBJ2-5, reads EPEVTQTPSHQVTQMGQEVILRCVPISNHLYFYWYRQILGQKVEFLVSFYNNEISEKSEIFDDQFSVERPDGSNFTLKIRSTKLEDSAMYFCASSPRTSIETQYFGPGTRLLVL.

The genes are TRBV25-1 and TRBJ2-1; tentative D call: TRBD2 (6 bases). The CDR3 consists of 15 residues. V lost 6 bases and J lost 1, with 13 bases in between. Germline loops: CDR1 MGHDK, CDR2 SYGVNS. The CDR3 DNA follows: TGTGCCAGCAGCCTTAGCGGCCTATCCTACAATGAGCAGTTCTTC. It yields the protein CASSLSGLSYNEQFF.

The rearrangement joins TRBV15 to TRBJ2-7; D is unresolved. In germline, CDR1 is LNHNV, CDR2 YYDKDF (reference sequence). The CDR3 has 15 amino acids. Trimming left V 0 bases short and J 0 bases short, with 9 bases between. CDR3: CATSRDSVNSYEQYF. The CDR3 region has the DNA TGTGCCACCAGCAGAGATTCAGTGAACTCCTACGAGCAGTACTTC.

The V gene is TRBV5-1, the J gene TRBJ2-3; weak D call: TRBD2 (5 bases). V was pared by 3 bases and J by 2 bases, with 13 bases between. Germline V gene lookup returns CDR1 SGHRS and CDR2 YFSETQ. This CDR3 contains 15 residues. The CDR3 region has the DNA TGCGCCAGCAGCTCTGGGGTAGCGTTCACAGATACGCAGTATTTT. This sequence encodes CASSSGVAFTDTQYF. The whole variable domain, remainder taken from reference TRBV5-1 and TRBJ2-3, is KAGVTQTPRYLIKTRGQQVTLSCSPISGHRSVSWYQQTPGQGLQFLFEYFSETQRNKGNFPGRFSGRQFSNSRSEMNVSTLELGDSALYLCASSSGVAFTDTQYFGPGTRLTVL.

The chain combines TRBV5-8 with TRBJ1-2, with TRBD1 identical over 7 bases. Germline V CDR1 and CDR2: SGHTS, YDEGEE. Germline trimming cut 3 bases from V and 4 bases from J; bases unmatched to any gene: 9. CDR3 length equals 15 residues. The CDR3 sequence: CASSSERTGRYGYTF. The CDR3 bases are TGTGCCAGCAGCTCGGAGAGGACAGGACGCTATGGCTACACCTTC.

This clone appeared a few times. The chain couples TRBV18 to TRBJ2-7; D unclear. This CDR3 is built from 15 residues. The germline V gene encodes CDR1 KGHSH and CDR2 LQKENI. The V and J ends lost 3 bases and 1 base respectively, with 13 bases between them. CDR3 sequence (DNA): TGTGCCAGCTCACCGTCACACGATGTTTCCTACGAGCAGTACTTC. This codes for CASSPSHDVSYEQYF.

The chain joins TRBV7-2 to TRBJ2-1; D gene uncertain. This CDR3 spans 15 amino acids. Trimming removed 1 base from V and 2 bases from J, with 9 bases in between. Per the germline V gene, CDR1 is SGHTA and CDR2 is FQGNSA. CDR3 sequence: CASSLVADPYNEQFF. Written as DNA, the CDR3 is TGTGCCAGCAGCTTAGTGGCCGATCCCTACAATGAGCAGTTCTTC.

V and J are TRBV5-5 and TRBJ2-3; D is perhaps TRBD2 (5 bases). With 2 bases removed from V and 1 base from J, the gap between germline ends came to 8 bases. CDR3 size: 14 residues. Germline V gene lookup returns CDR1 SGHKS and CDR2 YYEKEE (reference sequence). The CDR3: CASSFEGRTDTQYF. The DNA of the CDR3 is TGTGCCAGCAGCTTTGAGGGCCGCACAGATACGCAGTATTTT.